A single T cell receptor (beta chain) is shown here with its context. Antigen unknown. PCR was performed a second time for about 7 to 11 cycles using a sample-barcoded 5' primer and a J-beta primer mix. Via MiXCR, TCRdb re-called the 5' RACE reads, giving one row per CDR3 protein. The sample lists approximately 690,000 distinct CDR3 sequences, roughly 50% seen once, with roughly 34% in the top ten. The source of the sample is a study of blood T cells in healthy people across ages. Germline CDR1 reads MGHRA; CDR2 reads YSYEKL. Trimming left V 4 bases short and J 3 bases short, with 13 bases between. The CDR3 is 14 residues long. Findings and limits, study-wide: Without sorted subsets, naive and antigen-experienced compartments could not be conclusively compared.

The sequenced sample was blood. The receptor comes from a man between 60 and 75 years old in good health. The chain recombines TRBV4-1 with TRBJ2-7; tentative D call: TRBD1 (6 bases). In nucleotides, the CDR3 is TGCGCCAGCAGCCTCCGACAGGACCTCTACGAGCAGTACTTC. Translation gives CASSLRQDLYEQYF.